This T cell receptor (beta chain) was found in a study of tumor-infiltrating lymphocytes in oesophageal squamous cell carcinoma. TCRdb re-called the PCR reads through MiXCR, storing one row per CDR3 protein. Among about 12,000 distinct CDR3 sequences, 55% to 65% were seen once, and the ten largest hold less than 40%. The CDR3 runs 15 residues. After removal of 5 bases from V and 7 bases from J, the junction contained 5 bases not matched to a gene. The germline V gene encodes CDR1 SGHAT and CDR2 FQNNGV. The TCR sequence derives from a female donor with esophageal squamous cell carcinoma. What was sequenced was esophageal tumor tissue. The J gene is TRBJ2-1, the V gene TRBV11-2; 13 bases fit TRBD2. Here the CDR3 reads CASSPTSGRGNEQFF. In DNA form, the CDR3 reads TGTGCCAGCAGCCCTACTAGCGGGAGGGGGAATGAGCAGTTCTTC. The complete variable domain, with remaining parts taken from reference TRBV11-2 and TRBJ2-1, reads EAGVAQSPRYKIIEKRQSVAFWCNPISGHATLYWYQQILGQGPKLLIQFQNNGVVDDSQLPKDRFSAERLKGVDSTLKIQPAKLEDSAVYLCASSPTSGRGNEQFFGPGTRLTVL.